The clone carrying this T cell receptor (beta chain) was observed many times. This record belongs to a study of metastatic and nonmetastatic thyroid tumors. The overall study: Malignant and benign thyroid patients had repertoires compared in peripheral blood and tumor or nodule tissue.

Germline values: CDR1 KGHSH, CDR2 LQKENI. This CDR3 comprises 14 residues. The ends were cut back, 3 bases at V and 3 bases at J, with 11 bases in the middle. TCRdb called clones again from the PCR reads with MiXCR. The sample lists 60,000 to 75,000 clones; roughly 4.1% were seen once. Every patient underwent thyroid surgery untreated. This TCR was sampled from a female donor with papillary thyroid cancer or a benign thyroid nodule (not recorded which). Some clones in this sample may be carry-over from other donors' samples. V usage is TRBV18 and J usage is TRBJ1-1, with D possibly being TRBD1 (6 bases). The specimen sequenced was blood. The CDR3 nucleotides read TGTGCCAGCTCACCCTCCACAGGGCACACTGAAGCTTTCTTT. This encodes CASSPSTGHTEAFF.